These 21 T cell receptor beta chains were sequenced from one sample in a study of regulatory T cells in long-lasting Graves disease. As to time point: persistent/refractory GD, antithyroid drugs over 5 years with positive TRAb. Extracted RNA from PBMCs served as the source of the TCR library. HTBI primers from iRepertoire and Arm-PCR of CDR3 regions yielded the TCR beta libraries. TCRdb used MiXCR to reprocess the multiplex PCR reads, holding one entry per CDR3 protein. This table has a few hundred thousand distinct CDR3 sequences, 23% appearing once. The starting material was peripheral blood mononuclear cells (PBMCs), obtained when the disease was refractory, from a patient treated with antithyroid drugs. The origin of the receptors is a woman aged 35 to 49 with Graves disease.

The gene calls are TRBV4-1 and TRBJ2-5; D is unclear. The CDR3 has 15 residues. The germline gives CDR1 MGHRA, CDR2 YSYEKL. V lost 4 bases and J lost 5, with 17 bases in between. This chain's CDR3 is CASSRYRGVGETQYF. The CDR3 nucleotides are TGCGCCAGCAGCCGATATAGAGGCGTGGGGGAGACCCAGTACTTC.

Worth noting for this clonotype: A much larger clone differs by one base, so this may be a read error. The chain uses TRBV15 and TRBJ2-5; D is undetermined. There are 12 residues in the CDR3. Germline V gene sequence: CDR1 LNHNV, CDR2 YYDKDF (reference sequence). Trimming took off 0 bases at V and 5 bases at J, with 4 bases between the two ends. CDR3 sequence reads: CATSRDMETQYF. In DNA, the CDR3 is TGTGCCACCAGCAGAGATATGGAGACCCAGTACTTC.

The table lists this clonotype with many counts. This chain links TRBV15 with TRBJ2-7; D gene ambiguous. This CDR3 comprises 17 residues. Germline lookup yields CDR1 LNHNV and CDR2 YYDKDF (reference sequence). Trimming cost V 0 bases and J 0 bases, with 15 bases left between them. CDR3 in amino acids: CATSRDEVGRSSYEQYF. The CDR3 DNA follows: TGTGCCACCAGCAGAGATGAAGTGGGCAGGTCCTCCTACGAGCAGTACTTC.

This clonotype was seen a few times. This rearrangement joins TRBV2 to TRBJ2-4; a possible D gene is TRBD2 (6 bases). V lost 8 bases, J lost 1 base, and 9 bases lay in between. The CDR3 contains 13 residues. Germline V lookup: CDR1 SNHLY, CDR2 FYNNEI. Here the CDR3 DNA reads TGTGCCAGCCTGGGACTCGCCAAAAACATTCAGTACTTC. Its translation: CASLGLAKNIQYF.

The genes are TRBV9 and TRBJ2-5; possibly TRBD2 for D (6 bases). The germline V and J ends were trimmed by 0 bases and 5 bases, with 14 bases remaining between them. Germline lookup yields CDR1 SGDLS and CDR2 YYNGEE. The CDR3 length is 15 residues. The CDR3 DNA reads TGTGCCAGCAGCGTAGGAGCGGGCCCCGGGGAGACCCAGTACTTC. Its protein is CASSVGAGPGETQYF.

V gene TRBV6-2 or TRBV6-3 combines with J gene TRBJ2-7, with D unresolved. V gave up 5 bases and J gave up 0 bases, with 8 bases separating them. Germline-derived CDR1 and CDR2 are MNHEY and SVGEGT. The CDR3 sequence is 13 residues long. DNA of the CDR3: TGTGCCAGCAGTGAAGCCGGCTCCTACGAGCAGTACTTC. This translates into CASSEAGSYEQYF.

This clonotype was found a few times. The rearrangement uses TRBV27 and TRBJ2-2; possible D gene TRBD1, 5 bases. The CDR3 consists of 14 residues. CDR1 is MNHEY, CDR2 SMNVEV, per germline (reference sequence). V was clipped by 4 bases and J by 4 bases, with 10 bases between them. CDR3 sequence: CASSSGHSTGELFF. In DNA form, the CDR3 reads TGTGCCAGCAGTTCCGGACACTCCACCGGGGAGCTGTTTTTT.

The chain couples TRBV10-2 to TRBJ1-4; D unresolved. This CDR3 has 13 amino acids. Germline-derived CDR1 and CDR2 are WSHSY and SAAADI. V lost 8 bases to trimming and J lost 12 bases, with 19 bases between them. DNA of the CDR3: TGCGCCAGCGCCCAGCAGCAGGTTCAGGAACTGTTTTTT. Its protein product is CASAQQQVQELFF.

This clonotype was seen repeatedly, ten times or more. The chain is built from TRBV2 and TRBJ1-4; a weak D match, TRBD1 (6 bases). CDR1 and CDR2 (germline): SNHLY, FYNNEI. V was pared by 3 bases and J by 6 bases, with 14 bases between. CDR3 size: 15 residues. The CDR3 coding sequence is TGTGCCAGCAGTGACCAGGGGTTGGGAGATGAAAAACTGTTTTTT. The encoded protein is CASSDQGLGDEKLFF.

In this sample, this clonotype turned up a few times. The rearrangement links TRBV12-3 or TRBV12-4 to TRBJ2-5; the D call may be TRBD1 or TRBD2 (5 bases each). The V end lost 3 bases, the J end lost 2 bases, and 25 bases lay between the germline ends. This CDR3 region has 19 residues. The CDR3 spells CASSFITQGPGREQETQYF. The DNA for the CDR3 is TGTGCCAGCAGTTTTATCACGCAGGGACCGGGACGGGAACAAGAGACCCAGTACTTC.

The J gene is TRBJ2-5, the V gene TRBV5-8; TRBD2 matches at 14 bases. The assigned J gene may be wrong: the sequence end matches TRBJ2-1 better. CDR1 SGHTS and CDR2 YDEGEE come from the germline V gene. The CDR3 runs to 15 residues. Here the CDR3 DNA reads TGTGCCAGCAGCGGGGGACTAGCGGGAGCTAATGAGCAGTTCTTC. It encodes CASSGGLAGANEQFF.

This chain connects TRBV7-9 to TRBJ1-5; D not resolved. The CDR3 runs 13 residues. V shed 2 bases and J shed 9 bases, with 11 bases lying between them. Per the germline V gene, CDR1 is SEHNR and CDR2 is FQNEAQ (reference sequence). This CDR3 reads CASSLLGEMPQHF. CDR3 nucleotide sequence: TGTGCCAGCAGCTTACTAGGAGAGATGCCCCAGCATTTT.

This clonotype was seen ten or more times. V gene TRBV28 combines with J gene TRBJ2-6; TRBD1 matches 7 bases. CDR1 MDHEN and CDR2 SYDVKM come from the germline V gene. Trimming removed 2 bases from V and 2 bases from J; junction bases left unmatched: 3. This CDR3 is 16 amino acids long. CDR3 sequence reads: CASSLDRVPGANVLTF. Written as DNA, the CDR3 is TGTGCCAGCAGTTTAGACAGGGTCCCTGGGGCCAACGTCCTGACTTTC.

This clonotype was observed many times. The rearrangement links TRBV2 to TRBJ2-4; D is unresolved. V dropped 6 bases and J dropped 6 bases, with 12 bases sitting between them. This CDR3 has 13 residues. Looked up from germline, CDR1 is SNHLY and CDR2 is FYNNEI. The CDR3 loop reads CASRWALGNIQYF. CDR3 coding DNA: TGTGCCAGCAGGTGGGCCCTCGGAAACATTCAGTACTTC.

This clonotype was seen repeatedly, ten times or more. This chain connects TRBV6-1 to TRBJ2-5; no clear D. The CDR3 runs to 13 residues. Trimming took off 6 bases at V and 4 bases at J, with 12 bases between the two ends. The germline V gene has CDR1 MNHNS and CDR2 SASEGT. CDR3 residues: CASSDMDGETQYF. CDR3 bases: TGTGCCAGCAGCGACATGGACGGAGAGACCCAGTACTTC.

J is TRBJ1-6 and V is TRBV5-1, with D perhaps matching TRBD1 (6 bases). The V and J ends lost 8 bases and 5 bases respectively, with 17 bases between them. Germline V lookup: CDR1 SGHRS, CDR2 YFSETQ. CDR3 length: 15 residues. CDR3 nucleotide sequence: TGCGCCAGTAAAAGGGGGAACACCAATAATTCACCCCTCCACTTT. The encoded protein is CASKRGNTNNSPLHF.

CDR3 amino acids: CASSQGGLVGQPQHF. For the CDR3, the DNA is TGTGCCAGCAGCCAAGGAGGGTTAGTTGGTCAGCCCCAGCATTTT. This sequence joins TRBV3-1 and TRBJ1-5; the D is unclear. V shed 1 base and J shed 6 bases, with 13 bases lying between them. This CDR3 has 15 residues. Germline V gene sequence: CDR1 LGHDT, CDR2 YNNKEL (reference sequence).

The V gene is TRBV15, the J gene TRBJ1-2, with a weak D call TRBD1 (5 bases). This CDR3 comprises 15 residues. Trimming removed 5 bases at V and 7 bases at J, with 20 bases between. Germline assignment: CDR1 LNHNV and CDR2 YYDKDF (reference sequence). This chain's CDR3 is CATSPRYGGLGGYTF. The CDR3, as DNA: TGTGCCACCAGCCCCCGTTATGGGGGATTGGGTGGCTACACCTTC.

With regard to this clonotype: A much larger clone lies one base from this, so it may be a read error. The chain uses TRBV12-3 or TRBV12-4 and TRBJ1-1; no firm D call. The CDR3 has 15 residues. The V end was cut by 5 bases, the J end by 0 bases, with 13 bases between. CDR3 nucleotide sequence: TGTGCCAGCAGTCCCCTGGGCGTAGTGAACACTGAAGCTTTCTTT. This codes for CASSPLGVVNTEAFF.

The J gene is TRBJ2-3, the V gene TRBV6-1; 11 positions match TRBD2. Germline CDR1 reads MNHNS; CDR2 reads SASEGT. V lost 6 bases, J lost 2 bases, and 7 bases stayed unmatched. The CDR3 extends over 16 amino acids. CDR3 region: CASSRHSGRATDTQYF. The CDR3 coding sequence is TGTGCCAGCAGCCGCCATAGCGGGAGGGCCACAGATACGCAGTATTTT.

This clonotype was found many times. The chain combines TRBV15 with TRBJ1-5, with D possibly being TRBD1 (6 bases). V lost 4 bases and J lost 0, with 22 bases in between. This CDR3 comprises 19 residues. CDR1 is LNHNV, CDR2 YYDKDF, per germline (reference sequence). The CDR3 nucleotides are TGTGCCACCAGCACCGATACAGGGAGCTTTTCGTATAGCAATCAGCCCCAGCATTTT. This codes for CATSTDTGSFSYSNQPQHF.